The present TCR beta chain was sequenced within a study of identical twins. This clonotype showed up just a few times. Its matching antigen is unknown. Study-wide results and caveats: Out-of-frame TCR alpha sharing observed in monozygotic twins exceeded model estimates.

TCRdb re-called the 5' RACE reads with MiXCR, one entry per CDR3 protein. The sample holds roughly 250,000 distinct CDR3 sequences, about 14% seen once. This sequence originates from a woman aged 18-35 years in good health. Sequencing was performed on memory (CD45RO+) T cells sorted from blood.

CDR3 protein: CASSLVTGTGGYTF. In nucleotides, the CDR3 is TGTGCCAGCAGCTTGGTAACCGGGACCGGGGGCTACACCTTC. The chain is built from TRBV5-5 and TRBJ1-2; perhaps TRBD1 as D (5 bases). Germline values: CDR1 SGHKS, CDR2 YYEKEE (reference sequence). Trimming left V 0 bases short and J 8 bases short, with 14 bases between. The CDR3 runs 14 residues.